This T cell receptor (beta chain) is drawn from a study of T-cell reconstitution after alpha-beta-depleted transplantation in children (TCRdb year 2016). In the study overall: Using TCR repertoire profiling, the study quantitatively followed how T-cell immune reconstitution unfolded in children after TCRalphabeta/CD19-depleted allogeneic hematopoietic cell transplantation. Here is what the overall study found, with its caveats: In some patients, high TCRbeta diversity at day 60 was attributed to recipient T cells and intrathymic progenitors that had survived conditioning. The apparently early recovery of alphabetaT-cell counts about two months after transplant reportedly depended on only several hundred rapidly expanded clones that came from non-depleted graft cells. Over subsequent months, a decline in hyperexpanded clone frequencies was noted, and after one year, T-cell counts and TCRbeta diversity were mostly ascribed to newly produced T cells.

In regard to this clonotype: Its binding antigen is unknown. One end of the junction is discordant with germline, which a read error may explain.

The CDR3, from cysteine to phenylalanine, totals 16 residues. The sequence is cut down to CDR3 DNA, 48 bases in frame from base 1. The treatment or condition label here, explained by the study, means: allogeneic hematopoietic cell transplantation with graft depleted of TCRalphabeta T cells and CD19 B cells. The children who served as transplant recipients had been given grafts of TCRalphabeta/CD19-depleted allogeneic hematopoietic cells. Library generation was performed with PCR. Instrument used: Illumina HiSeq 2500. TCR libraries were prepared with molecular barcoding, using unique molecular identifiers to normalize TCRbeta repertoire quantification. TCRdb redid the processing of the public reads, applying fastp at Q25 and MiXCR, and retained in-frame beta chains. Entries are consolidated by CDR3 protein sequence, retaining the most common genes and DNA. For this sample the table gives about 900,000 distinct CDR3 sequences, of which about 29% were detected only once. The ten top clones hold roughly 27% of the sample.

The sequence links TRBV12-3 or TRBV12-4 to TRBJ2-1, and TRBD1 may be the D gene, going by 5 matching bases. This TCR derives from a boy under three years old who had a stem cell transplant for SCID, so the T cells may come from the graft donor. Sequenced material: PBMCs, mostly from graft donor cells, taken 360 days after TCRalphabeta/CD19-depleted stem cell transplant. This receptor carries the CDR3 CASSFPLTGLGLEEFF. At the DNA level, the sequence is TGTGCCAGCAGTTTTCCCCTTACAGGTTTAGGTCTTGAGGAGTTCTTC.